The rows below give T cell receptor beta chains drawn from one sample of a study of radiotherapy plus CTLA-4 blockade in lung cancer. Libraries were prepared by immunoSEQ multiplex PCR; TCRdb keeps only in-frame clonotypes and omits some of them. This sample has tens of thousands of clones; around 83% occur once, and the top ten carry more than 0.65%. This specimen was peripheral blood, taken from a patient treated with radiotherapy plus ipilimumab. Receptors originate from a human donor with non-small cell lung cancer who had stable disease on radiotherapy plus ipilimumab. Both conserved end residues are part of each CDR3. The order of the fields is D gene, V gene, clone size, J gene, CDR3 DNA, CDR3 protein. D genes are given only for firm matches. The listing skips clone size in some rows; elsewhere it reads once, few, many or a size class.

D: -
V: TRBV5-1
size: -
J: TRBJ2-2
DNA: TGCGCCAGCAGCTTGGCTTTGAGGTCAGGGTGGGGTACGAACACCGGGGAGCTGTTTTTT
CDR3: CASSLALRSGWGTNTGELFF

D: -
V: TRBV4-1
size: once
J: TRBJ2-2
DNA: TGCGCCAGCAGCTCGGGGGGCAACACCGGGGAGCTGTTTTTT
CDR3: CASSSGGNTGELFF

D: -
V: TRBV7-9
size: -
J: TRBJ2-6
DNA: TGTGCCAGCAGCTTAGGGGTGGGTTCTGGGGCCAACGTCCTGACTTTC
CDR3: CASSLGVGSGANVLTF

D: -
V: TRBV7-8
size: -
J: TRBJ2-2
DNA: TGTGCCAGCAGCTTAGTAGTGGGGGCGAACACCGGGGAGCTGTTTTTT
CDR3: CASSLVVGANTGELFF

D: TRBD2
V: TRBV2
size: few
J: TRBJ2-3
DNA: TGTGCCAGCAACCCGGGACTAGCGACAGATACGCAGTATTTT
CDR3: CASNPGLATDTQYF

D: TRBD2
V: TRBV4-1
size: few
J: TRBJ2-3
DNA: TGCGCCAGCAGCCAGGATGACTCCGGGACTAGCGGCACAGATACGCAGTATTTT
CDR3: CASSQDDSGTSGTDTQYF

D: -
V: TRBV7-6
size: -
J: TRBJ2-1
DNA: TGTGCCAGCAGCTTAGGAAGGGACCCCTACAATGAGCAGTTCTTC
CDR3: CASSLGRDPYNEQFF

D: -
V: TRBV29-1
size: -
J: TRBJ2-7
DNA: TGCAGCGTTGAAGGGAGCTACGAGCAGTACTTC
CDR3: CSVEGSYEQYF

D: TRBD1
V: TRBV5-1
size: -
J: TRBJ2-1
DNA: TGCGCCAGCAGAGAACGTCCGGGACAGGGGGCGTACAATGAGCAGTTCTTC
CDR3: CASRERPGQGAYNEQFF

D: TRBD2
V: TRBV2
size: -
J: TRBJ2-1
DNA: TGTGCCAGCACCCCGGGACTAGCGAACAATGAGCAGTTCTTC
CDR3: CASTPGLANNEQFF

D: TRBD2
V: TRBV11-2
size: once
J: TRBJ2-7
DNA: TGTGCCAGCAGCCTCACTAGCGCCGGCTCCTACGAGCAGTACTTC
CDR3: CASSLTSAGSYEQYF

D: TRBD2
V: TRBV27
size: once
J: TRBJ2-5
DNA: TGTGCCAGCAGTTTAGCGGGAGGTGAGACCCAGTACTTC
CDR3: CASSLAGGETQYF

D: TRBD1
V: TRBV18
size: -
J: TRBJ1-2
DNA: TGTGCCAGCTCCCCGATACAGGGGGCGAGTACTAATGGCTACACCTTC
CDR3: CASSPIQGASTNGYTF

D: -
V: TRBV9
size: -
J: TRBJ2-1
DNA: TGTGCCAGCGAAGAAGGCGGAGGCAAGCAGTTCTTC
CDR3: CASEEGGGKQFF

D: TRBD1
V: TRBV28
size: -
J: TRBJ2-1
DNA: TGTGCCAGCAGTCTTACAGGGGGAGGTCTTTCCAATGAGCAGTTCTTC
CDR3: CASSLTGGGLSNEQFF

D: TRBD1
V: TRBV9
size: -
J: TRBJ1-6
DNA: TGTGCCAGCAGCCCGGGGGACAGAGACAATTCACCCCTCCACTTT
CDR3: CASSPGDRDNSPLHF

D: -
V: TRBV28
size: -
J: TRBJ1-1
DNA: TGTGCCAGCAGTCCCCCCGGGATCACTGAAGCTTTCTTT
CDR3: CASSPPGITEAFF

D: -
V: TRBV6-5
size: -
J: TRBJ1-3
DNA: TGTGCCAGCAGTTTGGGGGGGCGAGCGTCTGGAAACACCATATATTTT
CDR3: CASSLGGRASGNTIYF

D: TRBD1
V: TRBV29-1
size: -
J: TRBJ2-3
DNA: TGCAGCGTTGAGCCGGGACAGGGGGCAGATACGCAGTATTTT
CDR3: CSVEPGQGADTQYF

D: -
V: TRBV28
size: -
J: TRBJ2-3
DNA: TGTGCCAGCAGTCCTTGGACTACCACCTTGGGGGATACGCAGTATTTT
CDR3: CASSPWTTTLGDTQYF

D: -
V: TRBV6-5
size: -
J: TRBJ2-7
DNA: TGTGCCAGCAGTTACTTAGCGTCTTCCTACGAGCAGTACTTC
CDR3: CASSYLASSYEQYF

D: TRBD1
V: TRBV5-6
size: medium-sized
J: TRBJ2-7
DNA: TGTGCCAGCAGCCCTCCGGGACAGGGTACCCACGAGCAGTACTTC
CDR3: CASSPPGQGTHEQYF

D: TRBD2
V: TRBV10-2
size: -
J: TRBJ2-2
DNA: TGCGCCAGCAGACTAGCGGGGGGTAATACCGGGGAGCTGTTTTTT
CDR3: CASRLAGGNTGELFF

D: TRBD1
V: TRBV19
size: -
J: TRBJ2-7
DNA: TGTGCCAGTAGTCCCGGGACAGGGTCCTACGAGCAGTACTTC
CDR3: CASSPGTGSYEQYF

D: -
V: TRBV10-1
size: -
J: TRBJ1-1
DNA: TGCGCCAGCAGACCGGGACAGAACACTGAAGCTTTCTTT
CDR3: CASRPGQNTEAFF

D: TRBD1
V: TRBV27
size: -
J: TRBJ1-6
DNA: TGTGCCAGTTGCGGAGGACAGGATAATTCACCCCTCCACTTT
CDR3: CASCGGQDNSPLHF

D: TRBD1
V: TRBV7-9
size: -
J: TRBJ1-1
DNA: TGTGCCAGCAGCCTTAGAGGGACAGGGGTCACTGAAGCTTTCTTT
CDR3: CASSLRGTGVTEAFF

D: -
V: TRBV5-1
size: -
J: TRBJ2-7
DNA: TGCGCCAGCAGCTTGGAGCGGAGCTCCTACGAGCAGTACTTC
CDR3: CASSLERSSYEQYF

D: -
V: TRBV30
size: -
J: TRBJ1-6
DNA: TGTGCCTGGAGTGGGATTAAGGATTCACCCCTCCACTTT
CDR3: CAWSGIKDSPLHF

D: TRBD1
V: TRBV7-9
size: -
J: TRBJ1-4
DNA: TGTGCCAGCAGCCCGGGACAGGGGGCAACTAATGAAAAACTGTTTTTT
CDR3: CASSPGQGATNEKLFF

D: -
V: TRBV7-3
size: once
J: TRBJ2-3
DNA: TGTGCCAGCAGCTGGGGAGATACGCAGTATTTT
CDR3: CASSWGDTQYF

D: -
V: TRBV6-4
size: -
J: TRBJ2-1
DNA: TGTGCCAGCAGTGACTCGGGGGGTTCCTCCTACAATGAGCAGTTCTTC
CDR3: CASSDSGGSSYNEQFF

D: -
V: TRBV7-3
size: -
J: TRBJ2-2
DNA: TGTGCCAGCAGCTTAAACCCCAGGGAGCTGTTTTTT
CDR3: CASSLNPRELFF

D: -
V: TRBV10-1
size: -
J: TRBJ2-7
DNA: TGCGCCAGCAGTGGGGGAAGCACCCCTTACGAGCAGTACTTC
CDR3: CASSGGSTPYEQYF

D: TRBD1
V: TRBV5-1
size: -
J: TRBJ2-1
DNA: TGCGCCAGCAGCTTGTTCCAGGGGGTGAGGGACAATGAGCAGTTCTTC
CDR3: CASSLFQGVRDNEQFF

D: -
V: TRBV7-9
size: -
J: TRBJ2-2
DNA: TGTGCCAGCAACCCGGACGGACTCACTTCTCCCGGGGAGCTGTTTTTT
CDR3: CASNPDGLTSPGELFF

D: -
V: TRBV11-3
size: -
J: TRBJ2-1
DNA: TGTGCCAGCAGCTTAGATTTCGTGGGTGAGCAGTTCTTC
CDR3: CASSLDFVGEQFF

D: -
V: TRBV28
size: -
J: TRBJ2-7
DNA: TGTGCCAGCAGTTTGTACCGGGGGCAGGCCGAGCAGTACTTC
CDR3: CASSLYRGQAEQYF

D: -
V: TRBV18
size: -
J: TRBJ1-1
DNA: TGTGCCAGCTCAGCTACAGTTCCGGGGACTGAAGCTTTCTTT
CDR3: CASSATVPGTEAFF

D: TRBD1
V: TRBV5-1
size: once
J: TRBJ1-2
DNA: TGCGCCAGCAGCGCGGACAGGGAGGAGGGCTACACCTTC
CDR3: CASSADREEGYTF

D: -
V: TRBV20-1
size: -
J: TRBJ2-4
DNA: TGCAGTGCTTTTGACAGGAAGCGGTACTTC
CDR3: CSAFDRKRYF

D: TRBD1
V: TRBV5-4
size: few
J: TRBJ2-2
DNA: TGTGCCAGCAGCTCCCAGGGGGCGGGCACCGGGGAGCTGTTTTTT
CDR3: CASSSQGAGTGELFF

D: -
V: TRBV2
size: -
J: TRBJ1-5
DNA: TGTGCCAGCAGTGGCTCCTTAGGGCCCCAGCATTTT
CDR3: CASSGSLGPQHF